This TCR beta chain was sequenced in a study of OX40 agonist ivuxolimab in advanced cancers. Background on the study: Ivuxolimab is a fully human IgG2 antibody that activates OX40 (CD134).

Study-wide results and limits: Fewer expanded clones were found on average in CD4+ than in CD8+ T cells. Partly responding patients at 0.1-3.0 mg/kg showed some of the smallest clonal expansion.

About this clone itself: Its antigen is as yet unknown.

Profiled with immunoSEQ multiplex PCR; TCRdb holds only in-frame clones, not every one. The sample lists about 37,000 clones, approximately 82% occurring once. This CDR3 has 16 amino acids. Germline values: CDR1 SGHTA, CDR2 FQGNSA. Trimming pared 5 bases from V and 0 bases from J, leaving 14 bases between. J is TRBJ1-5 and V is TRBV7-2; D is unclear. Sequences were derived from CD4+ or CD8+ T cells sorted from blood, sampled in a trial of the OX40 agonist ivuxolimab. The TCR sequence derives from an adult with an advanced solid tumor such as melanoma, head and neck, liver or kidney cancer. CDR3 bases: TGTGCCAGCAGCCTTTCTTCACCTATTAGCAATCAGCCCCAGCATTTT. It yields the protein CASSLSSPISNQPQHF.